One T cell receptor beta chain is described in this entry. MiXCR, applied by TCRdb to the 5' RACE reads, yields one record per CDR3 protein. This sample carries about 340,000 distinct CDR3 sequences, roughly an eighth of them seen once, and the ten largest clones take approximately 7.6%. The data are from a study of identical twins. This CDR3 is built from 16 residues. The V gene's germline CDR1 is DFQATT and CDR2 SNEGSKA (reference sequence). Trimming at V came to 1 base and at J to 3 bases, leaving 5 bases not matched to a gene. The sample was also linked to a second study, of yellow fever vaccine responses in identical twins.

Sequencing was done on a sample of CD8+ T cells sorted from blood. The receptor was isolated from a young woman in good health. This chain joins TRBV20-1 and TRBJ2-1; 11 bases are shared with TRBD2. Here the CDR3 DNA reads TGCAGTGCTAGAGTTAGCGGGGGGGTATTCTACAATGAGCAGTTCTTC. Translated: CSARVSGGVFYNEQFF.